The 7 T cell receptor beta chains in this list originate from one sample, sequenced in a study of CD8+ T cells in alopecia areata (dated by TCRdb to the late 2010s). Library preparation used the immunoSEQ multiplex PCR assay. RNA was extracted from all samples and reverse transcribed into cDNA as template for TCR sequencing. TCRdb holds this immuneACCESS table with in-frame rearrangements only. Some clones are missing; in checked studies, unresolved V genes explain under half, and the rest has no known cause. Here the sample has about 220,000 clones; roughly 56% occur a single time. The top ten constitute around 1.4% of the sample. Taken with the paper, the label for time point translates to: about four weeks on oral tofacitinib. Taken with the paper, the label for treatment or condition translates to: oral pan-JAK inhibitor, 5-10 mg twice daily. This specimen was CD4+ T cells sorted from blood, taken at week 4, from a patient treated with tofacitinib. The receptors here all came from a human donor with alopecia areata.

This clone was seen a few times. The CDR3 bases are TGTGCCAGCAGCGGAAAAAGCTCCTACGAGCAGTACTTC. As protein: CASSGKSSYEQYF. This sequence joins TRBV7-2 and TRBJ2-7; unclear D gene. V lost 5 bases to trimming and J lost 0 bases, with 8 bases between them. CDR3 length equals 13 residues. CDR1 is SGHTA and CDR2 is FQGNSA in the germline V gene.

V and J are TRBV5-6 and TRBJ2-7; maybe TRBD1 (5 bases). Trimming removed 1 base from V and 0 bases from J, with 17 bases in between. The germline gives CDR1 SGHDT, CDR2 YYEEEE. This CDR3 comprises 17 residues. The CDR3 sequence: CASSLSALNRRSYEQYF. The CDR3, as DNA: TGTGCCAGCAGCTTGAGTGCCCTAAACAGGCGCTCCTACGAGCAGTACTTC.

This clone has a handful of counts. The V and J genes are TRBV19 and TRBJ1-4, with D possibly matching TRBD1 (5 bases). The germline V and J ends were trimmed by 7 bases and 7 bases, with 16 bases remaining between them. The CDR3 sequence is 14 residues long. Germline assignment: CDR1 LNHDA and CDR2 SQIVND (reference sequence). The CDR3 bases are TGTGCCAGTACGCCCGGGACCCCGGGTGAAAAACTGTTTTTT. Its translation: CASTPGTPGEKLFF.

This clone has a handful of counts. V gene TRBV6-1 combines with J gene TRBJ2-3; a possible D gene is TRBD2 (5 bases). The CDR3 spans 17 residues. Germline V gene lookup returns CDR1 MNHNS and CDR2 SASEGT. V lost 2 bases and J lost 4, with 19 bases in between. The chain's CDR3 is CASSESVDSRASDTQYF. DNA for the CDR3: TGTGCCAGCAGTGAATCTGTGGACTCCCGGGCCTCAGATACGCAGTATTTT.

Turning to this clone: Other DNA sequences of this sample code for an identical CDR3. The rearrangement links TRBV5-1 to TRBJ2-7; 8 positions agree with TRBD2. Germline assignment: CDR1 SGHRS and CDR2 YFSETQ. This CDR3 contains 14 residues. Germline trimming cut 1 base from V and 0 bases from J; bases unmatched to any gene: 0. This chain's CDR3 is CASSLSGSSYEQYF. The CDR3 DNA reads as TGCGCCAGCAGCTTGAGCGGGAGCTCCTACGAGCAGTACTTC.

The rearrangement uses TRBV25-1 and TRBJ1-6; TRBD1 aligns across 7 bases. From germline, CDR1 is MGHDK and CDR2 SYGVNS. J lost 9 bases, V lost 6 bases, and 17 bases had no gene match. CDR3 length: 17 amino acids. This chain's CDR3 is CASRDTLQGNIGSPLHF. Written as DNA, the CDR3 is TGTGCCAGCAGGGATACTCTACAGGGGAATATAGGTTCACCCCTCCACTTT.

CDR3 amino acids: CAISESVPRGVLHGYTF. The CDR3 region has the DNA TGTGCCATCAGTGAGTCTGTACCCAGGGGGGTGCTTCATGGCTACACCTTC. The chain carries TRBV10-3 and TRBJ1-2; 7 nucleotides align to TRBD1. CDR1 and CDR2 (germline): ENHRY, SYGVKD. The CDR3 is 17 residues long. Trimming cost V 0 bases and J 6 bases; bases outside gene matches: 13.